These 8 T cell receptor beta chains came from one sample sequenced in a study of blood T cell repertoires in COVID-19. TCRdb keeps only in-frame clones here, not all; method: immunoSEQ multiplex PCR. The sample has around 57,000 clones; about nine tenths are singletons. Material for sequencing was peripheral blood. These receptors came from a man between 45 and 60 years old with active COVID-19.

This sequence joins TRBV6-5 and TRBJ2-3; 9 nucleotides line up with TRBD1. Germline loops: CDR1 MNHEY, CDR2 SVGAGI. V shed 6 bases, J shed 3 bases, and the junction held 7 bases outside the gene matches. The CDR3 covers 15 residues. The CDR3 DNA reads as TGTGCCAGCAGCATTACGGGACAGGGAACAGATACGCAGTATTTT. This sequence encodes CASSITGQGTDTQYF.

The V call is TRBV5-5, the J call TRBJ2-3; 10 bases line up with TRBD2. The CDR3 extends over 16 amino acids. The germline CDR1 and CDR2 sequences are SGHKS and YYEKEE (reference sequence). The V segment lost 1 base and the J segment 0 bases; nucleotides outside the gene matches: 2. Written as DNA, the CDR3 is TGTGCCAGCAGCTTGACTAGCGGGGTTAGCACAGATACGCAGTATTTT. It encodes CASSLTSGVSTDTQYF. Looking up the rest from reference TRBV5-5 and TRBJ2-3 gives the full variable domain: DAGVTQSPTHLIKTRGQQVTLRCSPISGHKSVSWYQQVLGQGPQFIFQYYEKEERGRGNFPDRFSARQFPNYSSELNVNALLLGDSALYLCASSLTSGVSTDTQYFGPGTRLTVL.

The rearrangement joins TRBV30 to TRBJ1-2, with D perhaps TRBD1 (5 bases). Trimming cost V 4 bases and J 4 bases, with 13 bases left between them. There are 13 residues in the CDR3. Per the germline V gene, CDR1 is GTSNPN and CDR2 is SVGIG (reference sequence). The CDR3 spells CAWTAGLLYGYTF. The DNA of the CDR3 is TGTGCCTGGACGGCAGGGCTTCTCTATGGCTACACCTTC.

V usage is TRBV6-5 and J usage is TRBJ2-7; TRBD1 matches at 10 bases. CDR3 length: 14 amino acids. Trimming removed 6 bases from V and 5 bases from J; junction bases left unmatched: 7. From germline, CDR1 is MNHEY and CDR2 SVGAGI. Here the CDR3 DNA reads TGTGCCAGCAGCCGACAGGGGGCAAGGGACGAGCAGTACTTC. Protein sequence: CASSRQGARDEQYF.

The rearrangement joins TRBV5-6 to TRBJ1-5; 10 nucleotides agree with TRBD1. The V segment lost 0 bases and the J segment 6 bases; nucleotides outside the gene matches: 3. Germline V CDR1 and CDR2: SGHDT, YYEEEE. This CDR3 region has 15 residues. CDR3 region: CASSLGTGGGQPQHF. Written as DNA, the CDR3 is TGTGCCAGCAGCTTGGGGACAGGGGGTGGTCAGCCCCAGCATTTT.

Turning to this clone: Distinct nucleotide sequences in the sample also encode this CDR3. This sequence joins TRBV4-3 and TRBJ2-3; a possible D gene is TRBD2 (7 bases). The germline gives CDR1 LGHNA, CDR2 YSLEER. V was cut by 4 bases and J by 1 base, with 9 bases left in between. CDR3 length: 14 residues. Here the CDR3 DNA reads TGCGCCAGCAGCCGGGGGGGCGGCACAGATACGCAGTATTTT. Translated, it gives CASSRGGGTDTQYF.

As concerns this clone: Mismatch with germline at one junction end may stem from a read error. This chain links TRBV7-3 with TRBJ1-1; 8 positions agree with TRBD1. The CDR3 runs 13 residues. CDR1 and CDR2 from the germline V gene are SGHTA and FQGTGA. CDR3 sequence reads: CASSLAQGGPLYF. The CDR3 DNA is TGTGCCAGCAGCTTAGCACAGGGGGGGCCACTCTACTTT.

The V gene is TRBV2, the J gene TRBJ2-1; 9 bases match TRBD2. V shed 8 bases, J shed 8 bases, and the junction held 4 bases outside the gene matches. The CDR3 consists of 12 residues. Germline loops: CDR1 SNHLY, CDR2 FYNNEI. Written as DNA, the CDR3 is TGTGCCAGCTGGCGGGAGGGCCATGAGCAGTTCTTC. Translation gives CASWREGHEQFF.